These 19 T cell receptor beta chains were sequenced from one sample in a study of blood T cells in healthy people across ages. Primers used in a second PCR of about 7 to 12 cycles were a sample-barcoded 5' primer and a J-beta primer mix. TCRdb passed the 5' RACE reads through MiXCR, listing each CDR3 protein once. The data contain 650,000 to 700,000 distinct CDR3 sequences, 32% of them singletons. Sequences were obtained from blood. These receptors were obtained from a woman of 80 years or more in good health.

Turning to this clonotype: It may be a read error: a sequence one base away is much more abundant. The CDR3 nucleotides read TGCAGTGCTAGAGATGGGGCAGGCTCCGCATCCTACAATGAGCAGTACTTC. Translated: CSARDGAGSASYNEQYF. The V call is TRBV20-1, the J call TRBJ2-1, with D possibly TRBD1 on 5 matching bases. Judging by the DNA end, TRBJ2-7 fits better; the J call may be wrong. CDR3 length equals 17 residues. From germline, CDR1 is DFQATT and CDR2 SNEGSKA (reference sequence).

The CDR3, as DNA: TGTGCCAGCAGTACGGAACGGGTAAGGCAGTTCTTC. This translates into CASSTERVRQFF. The V call is TRBV27, the J call TRBJ2-1; D not certain. CDR1 is MNHEY, CDR2 SMNVEV, per germline (reference sequence). Trimming removed 5 bases at V and 12 bases at J, with 14 bases between. The CDR3 is 12 amino acids.

This clonotype appeared many times. The chain links TRBV5-8 to TRBJ1-1; TRBD1 might be the D (6 bases). CDR3 length: 15 residues. With 4 bases removed from V and 3 bases from J, the gap between germline ends came to 16 bases. From germline, CDR1 is SGHTS and CDR2 YDEGEE. Here the CDR3 DNA reads TGTGCCAGCAGCATCGAGCTGACAGGTTACACTGAAGCTTTCTTT. Translation gives CASSIELTGYTEAFF. Looking up the rest from reference TRBV5-8 and TRBJ1-1 gives the full variable domain: EAGVTQSPTHLIKTRGQQATLRCSPISGHTSVYWYQQALGLGLQFLLWYDEGEERNRGNFPPRFSGRQFPNYSSELNVNALELEDSALYLCASSIELTGYTEAFFGQGTRLTVV.

This clonotype came up once. This chain connects TRBV5-1 to TRBJ2-7, with a tentative D call TRBD2 (6 bases). With 9 bases removed from V and 7 bases from J, the gap between germline ends came to 14 bases. CDR1 is SGHRS and CDR2 is YFSETQ in the germline V gene. The CDR3 is made up of 11 amino acids. The CDR3 here is CATNLGGEQYF. In DNA, the CDR3 is TGCGCCACCAACCTCGGGGGTGAGCAGTACTTC.

A remark on this clonotype: One base away lies a much larger clone, so this may be a sequencing read error. The V and J genes are TRBV7-3 and TRBJ2-7; unclear D gene. CDR1 is SGHTA and CDR2 is FQGTGA in the germline V gene. CDR3 length: 15 amino acids. The DNA of the CDR3 is TGTTCCAGCAGCTTAAATCCTGCAGTTACCTACGAGCAGTACTTC. It translates to CSSSLNPAVTYEQYF. The full variable domain, its missing parts supplied by reference TRBV7-3 and TRBJ2-7, is GAGVSQTPSNKVTEKGKYVELRCDPISGHTALYWYRQSLGQGPEFLIYFQGTGAADDSGLPNDRFFAVRPEGSVSTLKIQRTERGDSAVYLCSSSLNPAVTYEQYFGPGTRLTVT.

V and J are TRBV20-1 and TRBJ2-7; tentatively, D is TRBD2 (6 bases). The CDR3 has 16 amino acids. V gave up 3 bases and J gave up 9 bases, with 27 bases separating them. The germline gives CDR1 DFQATT, CDR2 SNEGSKA (reference sequence). The CDR3 region has the DNA TGCAGTGCTAGGGAACCAAGCGGGCAACCATACGGGCGGCAGTACTTC. Its translation is CSAREPSGQPYGRQYF.

This clonotype showed up just a few times. A far larger clone is off by one base, so a read error is likely. This chain uses TRBV7-6 with TRBJ2-7; 9 nucleotides line up with TRBD2. CDR1 SGHVS and CDR2 FNYEAQ come from the germline V gene. The CDR3 loop spans 14 amino acids. CDR3 residues: CASSLAGSYNEQYF. CDR3 nucleotides: TGTGCCAGCAGCCTAGCGGGATCCTACAATGAGCAGTACTTC.

This sequence joins TRBV12-3 or TRBV12-4 and TRBJ1-2; TRBD1 might be the D (5 bases). The V and J ends lost 0 bases and 1 base respectively, with 24 bases between them. The CDR3 spans 20 residues. The CDR3 loop is CASSLAAVWGYYRDNYGYTF. CDR3 coding DNA: TGTGCCAGCAGTTTAGCGGCTGTCTGGGGGTATTATAGGGATAACTATGGCTACACCTTC.

Notes on this clonotype: Since a much larger clone is just one base distant, this may be a read error. The chain is built from TRBV20-1 and TRBJ2-7; perhaps TRBD1 as D (5 bases). The CDR3 has 14 amino acids. Germline V gene lookup returns CDR1 DFQATT and CDR2 SNEGSKA (reference sequence). CDR3 sequence: CSARDTLGAYERYF. CDR3 in DNA: TGCAGTGCTAGGGACACACTTGGAGCCTACGAGCGGTACTTC.

V usage is TRBV6-2 or TRBV6-3 and J usage is TRBJ2-1; D remains unclear. The CDR3 covers 13 residues. Germline V lookup: CDR1 MNHEY, CDR2 SVGEGT. Trimming left V 2 bases short and J 4 bases short, with 6 bases between. CDR3 DNA: TGTGCCAGCAGTTACGACCTATACAATGAGCAGTTCTTC. Protein product: CASSYDLYNEQFF.

The sample holds one count of this clonotype. The chain uses TRBV20-1 and TRBJ1-6; D is uncertain. The CDR3 extends over 15 amino acids. Germline V gene sequence: CDR1 DFQATT, CDR2 SNEGSKA (reference sequence). The ends were cut back, 0 bases at V and 11 bases at J, with 17 bases in the middle. CDR3 coding DNA: TGCAGTGCTAGAGATCCCCGGGAGCCCATTCCACCCCTCCACTTT. This encodes CSARDPREPIPPLHF.

This clonotype appeared many times. V gene TRBV7-2 combines with J gene TRBJ1-5; D is unresolved. Germline V gene data show CDR1 as SGHTA and CDR2 as FQGNSA. V dropped 2 bases and J dropped 2 bases, with 10 bases sitting between them. This CDR3 region has 15 residues. The CDR3 loop reads CASSLWAEGNQPQHF. The CDR3 DNA sequence: TGTGCCAGCAGCTTATGGGCCGAGGGCAATCAGCCCCAGCATTTT.

This clonotype was counted at least ten times. The chain joins TRBV4-3 to TRBJ1-2; the match to TRBD1 covers 8 bases. The V segment lost 3 bases and the J segment 5 bases; nucleotides outside the gene matches: 5. The CDR3 consists of 14 residues. The V gene's germline CDR1 is LGHNA and CDR2 YSLEER. Here the CDR3 DNA reads TGCGCCAGCAGCCACACCGGGACAGGATATGGCTACACCTTC. Protein: CASSHTGTGYGYTF.

This clonotype was seen a handful of times. The V gene is TRBV6-5, the J gene TRBJ2-2; 10 bases align to TRBD2. Unmatched junction bases numbered 3, after V lost 7 bases and J lost 1 base. The CDR3 sequence is 15 residues long. Germline V lookup: CDR1 MNHEY, CDR2 SVGAGI. The CDR3 loop reads CASKPSGGNTGELFF. The CDR3 bases are TGTGCCAGCAAGCCTAGCGGGGGGAACACCGGGGAGCTGTTTTTT.

This clonotype was recorded a few times. The V call is TRBV9, the J call TRBJ1-1; TRBD1 is a possible D gene (5 bases). The CDR3 extends over 13 amino acids. Germline lookup yields CDR1 SGDLS and CDR2 YYNGEE. Trimming took off 2 bases at V and 4 bases at J, with 9 bases between the two ends. CDR3 region: CASSVSGTTEAFF. Here the CDR3 DNA reads TGTGCCAGCAGCGTCTCAGGGACCACTGAAGCTTTCTTT. Supplemented by reference TRBV9 and TRBJ1-1, the full variable domain reads DSGVTQTPKHLITATGQRVTLRCSPRSGDLSVYWYQQSLDQGLQFLIQYYNGEERAKGNILERFSAQQFPDLHSELNLSSLELGDSALYFCASSVSGTTEAFFGQGTRLTVV.

This clonotype was recorded at least ten times. The V and J genes are TRBV5-6 and TRBJ1-2; a possible D gene is TRBD1 (5 bases). The CDR3 spans 13 residues. Trimming left V 4 bases short and J 8 bases short, with 15 bases between. Germline V gene sequence: CDR1 SGHDT, CDR2 YYEEEE. The CDR3 bases are TGTGCCAGCAGCGAGGGACCGCGCTCGGGCTACACCTTC. This encodes CASSEGPRSGYTF.

The sample holds a few counts of this clonotype. The V and J genes are TRBV6-6 and TRBJ1-2; D is perhaps TRBD1 (5 bases). Between the trimmed V and J ends, which lost 6 bases and 7 bases, there was a span of 15 bases. Per germline, CDR1 MNHNY and CDR2 SVGAGI (reference sequence). This CDR3 has 13 amino acids. CDR3 in DNA: TGTGCCAGCAGCGGGACCGTGGGGCTTGGCTACACCTTC. It codes for CASSGTVGLGYTF.

This clonotype appeared many times. This chain uses TRBV5-1 with TRBJ1-1; D possibly corresponds to TRBD1 (6 bases). The CDR3 sequence is 14 residues long. Germline CDR1 SGHRS, CDR2 YFSETQ. V lost 3 bases and J 4 bases, leaving 13 bases between the germline ends. The CDR3 nucleotides are TGCGCCAGCAGCTCGGACAGAGGCAGCACTGAAGCTTTCTTT. Its protein product is CASSSDRGSTEAFF. The variable domain in full, completed from reference TRBV5-1 and TRBJ1-1, reads KAGVTQTPRYLIKTRGQQVTLSCSPISGHRSVSWYQQTPGQGLQFLFEYFSETQRNKGNFPGRFSGRQFSNSRSEMNVSTLELGDSALYLCASSSDRGSTEAFFGQGTRLTVV.

V and J are TRBV4-1 and TRBJ2-1; D not resolved. Trimming took off 1 base at V and 0 bases at J, with 10 bases between the two ends. The germline V gene encodes CDR1 MGHRA and CDR2 YSYEKL. This CDR3 has 16 residues. The CDR3 spells CASSQAQTSSYNEQFF. As DNA, the CDR3 is TGCGCCAGCAGCCAAGCTCAGACAAGCTCCTACAATGAGCAGTTCTTC.